A selection of T cell receptor beta chains follows, all from one sample in a study of graft-versus-host responses after intestinal transplantation. Profiled with immunoSEQ multiplex PCR; TCRdb holds only in-frame clones, not every one. This table has roughly 3,500 clones, 60% to 85% appearing once. The material was ileum tissue, obtained 105 days after intestinal transplantation. The receptors stem from a human patient who received an intestinal transplant, so some T cells may come from the graft donor. The CDR3 runs from the conserved cysteine through the conserved F or W. A D gene is named only where the DNA matches it firmly. Size tells how often a clone was seen (once, few, many) or the class of an expanded clone, and some rows leave it out.

>once|TRBD2|TRBJ2-1|TRBV15
CATSRDQREGQFF
>.|.|TRBJ2-7|TRBV28
CASSFGLGVLSSYEQYF
>few|.|TRBJ1-5|TRBV7-6
CASSLRRENQPQHF
>.|TRBD2|TRBJ2-5|TRBV30
CAWSVGLAVQETQYF
>.|.|TRBJ2-6|TRBV2
CASSGSIQSRANVLTF
>large|TRBD1|TRBJ2-2|TRBV6-6
CASSRTGGSGELFF
>.|TRBD2|TRBJ2-3|TRBV11-1
CASRLSGGVADTQYF
>.|.|TRBJ2-5|TRBV10-3
CAISASGRWETQYF
>.|TRBD2|TRBJ2-7|TRBV11-2
CASEGLAGAEQYF
>.|.|TRBJ2-4|TRBV4-1
CASSPGLADLFLAKNIQYF
>.|.|TRBJ1-2|TRBV2
CASSPGPYGYTF
>.|.|TRBJ1-4|TRBV5-6
CASNVRGRANEKLFF
>.|TRBD2|.|TRBV2
CASSDPSSLAGASYEQYF
>.|.|TRBJ2-3|TRBV13
CASRNPLGRTPEADTQYF
>.|.|TRBJ2-7|TRBV5-1
CASSHLRAEGDEQYF
>.|TRBD2|TRBJ2-3|TRBV9
CASSRGDSGRGRTDTQYF
>.|.|TRBJ2-7|TRBV9
CASSVASVTYEQYF
>.|TRBD2|TRBJ2-3|TRBV6-4
CASSDGTSGTDTQYF
>few|TRBD1|TRBJ1-2|TRBV6-5
CASSYSSTGRVYGYTF
>.|TRBD1|TRBJ1-6|TRBV6-5
CASSYSGTGTNSPLHF
>few|TRBD1|TRBJ2-7|TRBV6-1
CASSILDRESYEQYF
>.|.|TRBJ2-1|TRBV6-5
CASSSVTYNEQFF
>.|.|TRBJ2-1|TRBV7-8
CASSLGAGPHPFRPYNEQFF
>.|TRBD2|TRBJ2-2|TRBV7-9
CASSPLSGGAAGELFF
>.|.|TRBJ2-2|TRBV4-1
CASSQGSPVGYTGELFF
>.|.|TRBJ1-1|TRBV11-1
CASSLSAGTFSEAFF
>once|TRBD1|TRBJ1-1|TRBV11-1
CASSLSRGLTEAFF
>.|TRBD2|TRBJ2-1|TRBV19
CASSMAGLASYNEQFF
>.|TRBD1|TRBJ1-3|TRBV9
CASSVGTGASGAIYF
>.|.|TRBJ1-1|TRBV19
CASTPQWRGTEAFF
>.|TRBD2|TRBJ2-5|TRBV30
CAWSDGGSVKTQYF
>.|TRBD2|TRBJ2-1|TRBV7-9
CASSSGLAAYNEQFF
>.|.|TRBJ2-7|TRBV6-5
CASSPGLPLGQYF
>.|.|TRBJ1-3|TRBV25-1
CASSDRGNTIYF
>.|.|TRBJ2-7|TRBV20-1
CSASVVYEQYF
>.|.|TRBJ2-5|TRBV6-1
CASGKGGTLQETQYF
>.|.|TRBJ2-1|TRBV6-5
CASSLLANSYNEQFF
>.|.|TRBJ1-4|TRBV7-7
CASSLVIDRGAGSGVGEKLFF